Listed here is a single T cell receptor beta chain. Its antigen is as yet unknown. The CDR3 runs to 15 residues. V dropped 0 bases and J dropped 6; count of bases not matched to a gene: 6. Germline values: CDR1 SGDLS, CDR2 YYNGEE. The data are from a study of T cell responses to AZD1222 COVID-19 vaccine. Study-wide findings and caveats: Clonal diversity was possibly underestimated, and white British individuals and females predominated among donors.

Only in-frame clones appear in the TCRdb table, and some are missing; sequencing was by immunoSEQ multiplex PCR. The sample contains about 120,000 clones, around 89% of which appear only once. This sequence was found in an adult in good health. Material: peripheral blood, obtained on day 0 of AZD1222 vaccination. The gene calls are TRBV9 and TRBJ1-5, with 7 bases fitting TRBD1. The CDR3 spells CASSVEGAVGQPQHF. The CDR3 DNA follows: TGTGCCAGCAGCGTAGAGGGGGCGGTCGGTCAGCCCCAGCATTTT.